This TCR beta chain was recovered during a study of PD-1 blockade in classical Hodgkin lymphoma. Every one of the patients relapsed after autologous stem cell transplantation (brentuximab vedotin exposure was variable). The repertoire was sequenced with immunoSEQ multiplex PCR; TCRdb's copy has only in-frame clones and lacks some. This repertoire shows 20,000 to 25,000 clones, around three quarters found once; its top ten account for 17%. Germline CDR1 is LGHNA and CDR2 is YSLEER. The CDR3 covers 16 residues. With 2 bases clipped from V and 5 bases from J, the junction kept 10 bases outside the gene matches.

This chain uses TRBV4-3 with TRBJ2-7; 9 bases are a match to TRBD2. This clonotype originated in a human donor with classical Hodgkin lymphoma. Material: peripheral blood mononuclear cells (PBMCs), obtained before the second cycle of nivolumab. This CDR3 reads CASSQKPGLASDEQYF. The CDR3 bases are TGCGCCAGCAGCCAAAAACCGGGACTAGCTTCCGACGAGCAGTACTTC.